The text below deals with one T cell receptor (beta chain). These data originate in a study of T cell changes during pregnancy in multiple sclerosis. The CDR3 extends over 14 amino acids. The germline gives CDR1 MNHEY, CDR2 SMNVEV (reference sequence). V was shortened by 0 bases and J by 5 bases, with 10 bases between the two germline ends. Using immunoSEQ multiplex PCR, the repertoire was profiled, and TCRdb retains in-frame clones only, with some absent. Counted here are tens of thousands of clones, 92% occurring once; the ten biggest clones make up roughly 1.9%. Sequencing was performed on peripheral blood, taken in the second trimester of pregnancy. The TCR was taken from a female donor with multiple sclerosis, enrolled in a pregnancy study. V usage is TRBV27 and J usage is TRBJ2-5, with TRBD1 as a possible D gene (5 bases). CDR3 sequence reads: CASSLSWGRETQYF. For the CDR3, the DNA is TGTGCCAGCAGTTTATCATGGGGCCGGGAGACCCAGTACTTC.